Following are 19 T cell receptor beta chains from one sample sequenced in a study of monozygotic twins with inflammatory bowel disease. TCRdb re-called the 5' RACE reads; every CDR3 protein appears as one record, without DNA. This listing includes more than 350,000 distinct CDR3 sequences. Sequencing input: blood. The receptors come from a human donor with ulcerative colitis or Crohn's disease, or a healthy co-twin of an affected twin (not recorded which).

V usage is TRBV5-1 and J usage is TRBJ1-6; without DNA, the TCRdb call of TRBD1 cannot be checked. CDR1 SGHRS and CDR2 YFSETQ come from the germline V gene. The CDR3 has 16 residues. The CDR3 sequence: CASSHDTGLGNSPLHF.

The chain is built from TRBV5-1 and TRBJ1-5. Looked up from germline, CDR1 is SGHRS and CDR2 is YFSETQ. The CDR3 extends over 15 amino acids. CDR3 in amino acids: CASIRGPRSNQPQHF.

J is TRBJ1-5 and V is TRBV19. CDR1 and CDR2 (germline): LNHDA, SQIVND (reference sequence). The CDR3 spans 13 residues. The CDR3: CAGRGPGSQPQHF. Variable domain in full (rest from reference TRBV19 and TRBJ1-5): DGGITQSPKYLFRKEGQNVTLSCEQNLNHDAMYWYRQDPGQGLRLIYYSQIVNDFQKGDIAEGYSVSREKKESFPLTVTSAQKNPTAFYLCAGRGPGSQPQHFGDGTRLSIL.

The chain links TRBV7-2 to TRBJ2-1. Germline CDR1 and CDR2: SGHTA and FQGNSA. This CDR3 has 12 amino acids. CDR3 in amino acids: CASSNPYNEQFF.

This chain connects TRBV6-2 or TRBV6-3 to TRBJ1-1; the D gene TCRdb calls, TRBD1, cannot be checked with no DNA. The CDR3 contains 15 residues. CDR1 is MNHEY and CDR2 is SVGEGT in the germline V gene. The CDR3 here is CASRPLGTGNTEAFF.

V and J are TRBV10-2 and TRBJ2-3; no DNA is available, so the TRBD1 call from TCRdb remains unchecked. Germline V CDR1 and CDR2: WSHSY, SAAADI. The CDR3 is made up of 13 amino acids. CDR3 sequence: CASARTGSDTQYF.

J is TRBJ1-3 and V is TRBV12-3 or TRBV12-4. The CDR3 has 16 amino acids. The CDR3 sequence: CASSSNPIISGNTIYF.

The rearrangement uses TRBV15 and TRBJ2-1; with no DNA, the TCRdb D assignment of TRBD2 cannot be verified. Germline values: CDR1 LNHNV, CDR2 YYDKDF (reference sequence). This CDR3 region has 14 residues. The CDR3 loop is CATSTRTSMDEQFF.

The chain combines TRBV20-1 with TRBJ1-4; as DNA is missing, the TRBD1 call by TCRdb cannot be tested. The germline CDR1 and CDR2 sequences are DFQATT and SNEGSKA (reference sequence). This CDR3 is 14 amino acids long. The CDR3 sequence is CSAGQGETKGKLFF.

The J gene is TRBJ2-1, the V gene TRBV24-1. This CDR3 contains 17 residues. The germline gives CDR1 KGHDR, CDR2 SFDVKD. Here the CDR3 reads CATSDGRMGFPYNEQFF.

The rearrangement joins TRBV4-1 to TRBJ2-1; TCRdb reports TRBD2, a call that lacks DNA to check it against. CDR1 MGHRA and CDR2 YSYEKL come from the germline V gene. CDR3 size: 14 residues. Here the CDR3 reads CATGPSRSYNEQFF.

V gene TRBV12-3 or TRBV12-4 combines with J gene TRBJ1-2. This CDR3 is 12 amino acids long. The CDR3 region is CASRTAGYGYTF.

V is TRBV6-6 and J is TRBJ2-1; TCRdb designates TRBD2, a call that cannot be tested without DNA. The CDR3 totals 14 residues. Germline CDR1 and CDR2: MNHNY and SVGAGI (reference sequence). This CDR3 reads CASSYDRRGNEQFF.

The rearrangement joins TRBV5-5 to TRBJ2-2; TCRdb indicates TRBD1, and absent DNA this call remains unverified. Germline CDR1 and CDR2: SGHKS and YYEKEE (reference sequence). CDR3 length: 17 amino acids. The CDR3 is CASSLRWADTNTGELFF.

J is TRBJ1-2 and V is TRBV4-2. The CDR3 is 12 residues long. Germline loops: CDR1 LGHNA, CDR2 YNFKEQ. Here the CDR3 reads CASSQVSSGYTF.

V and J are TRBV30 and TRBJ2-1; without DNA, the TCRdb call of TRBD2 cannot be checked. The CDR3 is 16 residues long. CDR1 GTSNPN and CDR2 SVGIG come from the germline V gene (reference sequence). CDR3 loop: CAWMRLAGGSNNEQFF.

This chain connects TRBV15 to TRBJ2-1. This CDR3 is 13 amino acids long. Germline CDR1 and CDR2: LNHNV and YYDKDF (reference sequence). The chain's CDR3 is CATSRKQYNEQFF.

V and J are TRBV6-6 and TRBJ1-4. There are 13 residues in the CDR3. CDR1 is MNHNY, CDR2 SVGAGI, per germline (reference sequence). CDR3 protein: CASRGSTNEKLFF.

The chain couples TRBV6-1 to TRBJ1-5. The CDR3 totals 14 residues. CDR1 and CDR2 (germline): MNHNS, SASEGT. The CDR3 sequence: CASSGPDSNQPQHF.